This TCR beta chain originates from a study of blood T cell repertoires in COVID-19 (TCRdb year 2020). Broadly, across the study: Samples covering the acute and convalescent phases of COVID-19 were provided by collaborators in the United States, Italy and Spain. The material from the prospective study consisted of cDNA or gDNA derived from T cells, B-cell-depleted T cells, or PBMCs. Where available, HLA class I and class II types were taken from metadata supplied by the sample provider and were not determined by assay-based typing. Sample metadata almost always included a de-identified subject ID, COVID-19 status, age in years and sex. Samples were obtained from the ongoing ImmuneRACE study (first 160 participants) and from 950 to 1,500 subjects provided by 6 global collaborators. The repertoires were released in a freely available public database meant as a resource for research on the immune response to SARS-CoV-2. Subjects who had been exposed to COVID-19, were actively infected with it, or had recovered from it provided the deeply sampled blood TCRbeta repertoires that made up the dataset. The research as a whole found: How much clinical and demographic metadata was included differed by source and by participant, and the metadata was provided uncurated.

TCRbeta CDR3 regions were amplified from genomic DNA by means of the immunoSEQ Assay, a bias-controlled multiplex PCR. The study's own analysis went as follows. The number of nucleated cells in each sample was estimated by amplification of reference gene primers within the assay. Sequence reads were collapsed and filtered to measure the absolute abundance of every unique TCRbeta CDR3 rearrangement. For each sample, productive Simpson clonality was calculated by taking the square root of Simpson's diversity index across productive rearrangements. TCRdb provides this immuneACCESS table in a form limited to in-frame rearrangements. Some clones are lacking; in checked studies, under half of them reflect an unresolved V gene, and why the rest are absent is not known. D and trimming were read from the DNA, whereas the V and J calls and clone size are those reported in that table. The sample data list some 180,000 clones, and about 80% of these were observed just once. Around 14% of the sample belongs to the ten largest clones.

From the cysteine up to the phenylalanine, the CDR3 has a length of 15 residues. The DNA shown is the 45-base CDR3, in frame from base 1. At the junction V is shortened by 0 bases and J by 2 bases, with 11 bases in between. CDR1 SGHRS and CDR2 YFSETQ are derived from the germline V gene. In the case of this clone: Its antigen is still unknown. No base quality values were provided; no much bigger clone lies one nucleotide off.

Participants in the prospective study were enrolled through a virtual design, were aged roughly 18 to 100 years, and lived in roughly 24 United States geographic areas. To assign participants to cohorts, the prospective study relied on clinical history that participants themselves reported in a screening survey and a study questionnaire. Exposed participants had been in contact, within 2 weeks of entering the study, with a person who had a PCR-confirmed or clinician-diagnosed case of COVID-19. In the prospective study, whole blood, serum and a nasopharyngeal or oropharyngeal swab were collected from each participant by mobile phlebotomists. Participants in the prospective study had the option to provide additional blood draws and questionnaires over a roughly 2-month period. Before DNA extraction, blood samples from the prospective study were shipped at room temperature or frozen.

The sequence came from a man between 60 and 75 years old who had been exposed to COVID-19. The sample taken for sequencing was PBMCs or T cells enriched from blood (not recorded which). The chain is made from TRBV5-1 and TRBJ1-2, with TRBD1 perhaps the D gene, on 5 matching bases. The CDR3 is CASSLVSGKNYGYTF. The nucleotides read TGCGCCAGCAGCTTGGTTTCAGGGAAGAACTATGGCTACACCTTC.